This T cell receptor (beta chain) was obtained from a study of beta chain features in type 1 diabetes. In the study overall: The patients were much like the healthy donors in age, gender and cell yields.

Study results and caveats: Patients with type 1 diabetes showed fewer VDJ junction insertions and more deletions.

To note about this clone: Its target is unknown.

TCRB transcripts that were expressed got sequenced, as all of the isolated RNA had been reverse transcribed. TCRdb's copy holds only in-frame clones and misses some; the assay was immunoSEQ multiplex PCR. The sample has approximately 90,000 clones; under 35% are singletons. The CDR3 totals 12 residues. CDR1 SGHRS and CDR2 YFSETQ come from the germline V gene. V lost 1 base to trimming and J lost 7 bases, with 8 bases between them. Via the markers CD45RO/CCR7/CD25/CD127/CD95/CD27, stem cell-like memory, regulatory, central memory and naive CD4+ cells were sorted. The source of this sequence is a woman aged 18 to 35 in good health. This chain connects TRBV5-1 to TRBJ1-1; perhaps TRBD1 as D (5 bases). The sample comprised stem cell memory CD4+ T cells from blood. In DNA form, the CDR3 reads TGCGCCAGCAGCTTGTGGGGGGATGAAGCTTTCTTT. The encoded protein is CASSLWGDEAFF.